A selection of T cell receptor beta chains follows, all from one sample in a study of regulatory T cells in long-lasting Graves disease. TCRdb recomputed calls from the multiplex PCR reads with MiXCR, one row per CDR3 protein. The data contain about 340,000 distinct CDR3 sequences, 15% to 20% of them singletons. This specimen consisted of peripheral blood mononuclear cells (PBMCs), obtained when the disease was refractory, from a patient treated with antithyroid drugs. Receptors were obtained from a female donor with Graves disease. CDR3s include the opening cysteine and the closing phenylalanine or tryptophan. The D gene is left open where the match is weak. Expanded clones get a size class; other rows say once, few or many, or leave the size out.

v_gene: TRBV2; d_gene: -; j_gene: TRBJ2-2; abundance: many; CDR3nt: TGTGCCAGCAGTGAAAGGCCCGAAGTGAGGGAGCTGTTTTTT; CDR3aa: CASSERPEVRELFF
v_gene: TRBV24-1; d_gene: -; j_gene: TRBJ1-3; abundance: few; CDR3nt: TGTGCCACCAGTGGTGGGGACCCCGCGGCTGGAAACACCATATATTTT; CDR3aa: CATSGGDPAAGNTIYF
v_gene: TRBV28; d_gene: TRBD2; j_gene: TRBJ2-2; abundance: -; CDR3nt: TGTGCCAGCAGTGTTGGCGGGAGGGACACCGGGGAGCTGTTTTTT; CDR3aa: CASSVGGRDTGELFF
v_gene: TRBV7-2; d_gene: -; j_gene: TRBJ1-5; abundance: few; CDR3nt: TGTGCCAGCAGCTTAGCCAACCCCAAGTTCTATAGCAATCAGCCCCAGCATTTT; CDR3aa: CASSLANPKFYSNQPQHF
v_gene: TRBV11-2; d_gene: -; j_gene: TRBJ2-1; abundance: -; CDR3nt: TGTGCCAGCAGCTCGCGGACCACGGGTTACAATGAGCAGTTCTTC; CDR3aa: CASSSRTTGYNEQFF
v_gene: TRBV28; d_gene: -; j_gene: TRBJ2-3; abundance: few; CDR3nt: TGTGCCAGCAGTTCCATTACTGGGGGGGATACGCAGTATTTT; CDR3aa: CASSSITGGDTQYF
v_gene: TRBV6-9; d_gene: -; j_gene: TRBJ2-3; abundance: -; CDR3nt: TGTGCCAGCAGTTACGATAGCACAGATACGCAGTATTTT; CDR3aa: CASSYDSTDTQYF
v_gene: TRBV6-1; d_gene: -; j_gene: TRBJ2-2; abundance: -; CDR3nt: TGTGCCTCCCGGGAAAGAGGGGGAGCCACCGGGGAGCTGTTTTTT; CDR3aa: CASRERGGATGELFF
v_gene: TRBV7-2; d_gene: -; j_gene: TRBJ2-6; abundance: many; CDR3nt: TGTGCCAGCAGCTTAGGGGGGGCAGGGGCCAACGTCCTGACTTTC; CDR3aa: CASSLGGAGANVLTF
v_gene: TRBV7-2; d_gene: -; j_gene: TRBJ2-7; abundance: -; CDR3nt: TGTGCCAGCAGCTTAGTGGCGGAATCCGCCTACGAGCAGTACTTC; CDR3aa: CASSLVAESAYEQYF
v_gene: TRBV6-1; d_gene: -; j_gene: TRBJ2-7; abundance: many; CDR3nt: TGTGCCAGCAGTGTAGGTCCCGCCTACGAGCAGTACTTC; CDR3aa: CASSVGPAYEQYF
v_gene: TRBV5-1; d_gene: -; j_gene: TRBJ2-7; abundance: -; CDR3nt: TGCGCCAGCAATGTGGAGGGGTGGCACGAGCAGTACTTC; CDR3aa: CASNVEGWHEQYF
v_gene: TRBV2; d_gene: -; j_gene: TRBJ1-2; abundance: many; CDR3nt: TGTGCCAGCAGTGTCGGGCGCTACACCTTC; CDR3aa: CASSVGRYTF
v_gene: TRBV20-1; d_gene: -; j_gene: TRBJ1-4; abundance: few; CDR3nt: TGCAGTGCTATAAGGGGGGTAACTAATGAAAAACTGTTTTTT; CDR3aa: CSAIRGVTNEKLFF
v_gene: TRBV7-2; d_gene: TRBD2; j_gene: TRBJ2-2; abundance: -; CDR3nt: TGTGCCAGCAGCTTAGTTTACGGGGGGGCCGGGGAGCTGTTTTTT; CDR3aa: CASSLVYGGAGELFF
v_gene: TRBV14; d_gene: -; j_gene: TRBJ2-5; abundance: -; CDR3nt: TGTGCCAGCAGTACAAGGGGCAGCCCGTGGGACTTC; CDR3aa: CASSTRGSPWDF
v_gene: TRBV18; d_gene: -; j_gene: TRBJ1-3; abundance: few; CDR3nt: TGTGCCAGCTCACCGCGGGACATCGACCCACTAAAAGGAGGAAACACCATATATTTT; CDR3aa: CASSPRDIDPLKGGNTIYF
v_gene: TRBV3-1; d_gene: TRBD2; j_gene: TRBJ2-6; abundance: few; CDR3nt: TGTGCCAGCAGCCACCCGGGACTAGCTGGGGCCAACGTCCTGACTTTC; CDR3aa: CASSHPGLAGANVLTF
v_gene: TRBV20-1; d_gene: TRBD1; j_gene: TRBJ1-5; abundance: many; CDR3nt: TGCAGTGCTTTCACCGGGACAGGGGGCCGAAATCAGCCCCAGCATTTT; CDR3aa: CSAFTGTGGRNQPQHF
v_gene: TRBV20-1; d_gene: TRBD1; j_gene: TRBJ1-1; abundance: many; CDR3nt: TGCAGTGCTAGGGGGGACAGGGCATATTCACCTGAAGCTTTCTTT; CDR3aa: CSARGDRAYSPEAFF
v_gene: TRBV15; d_gene: -; j_gene: TRBJ2-5; abundance: many; CDR3nt: TGTGCCACCAGCAGAGCGGGGGAGACCCAGTACTTC; CDR3aa: CATSRAGETQYF
v_gene: TRBV6-5; d_gene: TRBD2; j_gene: TRBJ2-7; abundance: many; CDR3nt: TGTGCCAGCAGTTCCCCCCGGACTAGCGTGATCTCCTACGAGCAGTACTTC; CDR3aa: CASSSPRTSVISYEQYF
v_gene: TRBV27; d_gene: -; j_gene: TRBJ2-7; abundance: -; CDR3nt: TGTGCCAGCAGTACCCCGCTTCTAGGGGGGCGACTCGAGCAGTACTTC; CDR3aa: CASSTPLLGGRLEQYF
v_gene: TRBV2; d_gene: -; j_gene: TRBJ2-5; abundance: many; CDR3nt: TGTGCCAGCAGAAACTACGGGACTCCTAACCGGGAGACCCAGTACTTC; CDR3aa: CASRNYGTPNRETQYF
v_gene: TRBV20-1; d_gene: -; j_gene: TRBJ1-2; abundance: few; CDR3nt: TGCAGTCTAGAGCCAGCAGGCCTTTCTAACTATGGCTACACCTTC; CDR3aa: CSLEPAGLSNYGYTF
v_gene: TRBV27; d_gene: -; j_gene: TRBJ2-5; abundance: -; CDR3nt: TGTGCCAGCAGTTCGGGTGGCTCGCGCCAGTACTTC; CDR3aa: CASSSGGSRQYF
v_gene: TRBV9; d_gene: -; j_gene: TRBJ1-1; abundance: -; CDR3nt: TGTGCCAGCAGCAAAAGCAACGCAGGGCTGGGGGCTTTCTTT; CDR3aa: CASSKSNAGLGAFF
v_gene: TRBV12-3/TRBV12-4; d_gene: -; j_gene: TRBJ1-1; abundance: few; CDR3nt: TGTGCCAGCACTCCGGGGCCCACTGAAGCTTTCTTT; CDR3aa: CASTPGPTEAFF
v_gene: TRBV11-2; d_gene: -; j_gene: TRBJ1-2; abundance: many; CDR3nt: TGTGCCAGCAGCTTAGTCCCTTCTGGTGGCTACACCTTC; CDR3aa: CASSLVPSGGYTF
v_gene: TRBV6-2/TRBV6-3; d_gene: -; j_gene: TRBJ2-5; abundance: -; CDR3nt: TGTGCCAGCAGTTACTCCTCCGGGACCAGCCTGGGGCCCCAGTACTTC; CDR3aa: CASSYSSGTSLGPQYF
v_gene: TRBV5-1; d_gene: TRBD1; j_gene: TRBJ1-1; abundance: few; CDR3nt: TGCGCCAGCAGCGACCGGGACAGGGGAACTGAAGCTTTCTTT; CDR3aa: CASSDRDRGTEAFF
v_gene: TRBV5-1; d_gene: -; j_gene: TRBJ2-2; abundance: -; CDR3nt: TGCGCCAGCAGCTTGGCCGTAGCGAACACCGGGGAGCTGTTTTTT; CDR3aa: CASSLAVANTGELFF
v_gene: TRBV5-1; d_gene: -; j_gene: TRBJ1-3; abundance: few; CDR3nt: TGCGCCAGCAGCTTGGTGGGGCGAGGAAACACCATATATTTT; CDR3aa: CASSLVGRGNTIYF
v_gene: TRBV12-3/TRBV12-4; d_gene: -; j_gene: TRBJ2-7; abundance: few; CDR3nt: TGTGCCAGCACCACCCCGGCTTCCTACGAGCAGTACTTC; CDR3aa: CASTTPASYEQYF
v_gene: TRBV11-2; d_gene: TRBD2; j_gene: TRBJ2-7; abundance: few; CDR3nt: TGTGCCAGCAGCGTAAGCGGGATAGGGATAATCGAGCAGTACTTC; CDR3aa: CASSVSGIGIIEQYF
v_gene: TRBV24-1; d_gene: TRBD1; j_gene: TRBJ1-4; abundance: few; CDR3nt: TGTGCCACCAGTCCAGACAGGGAAAATGAAAAACTGTTTTTT; CDR3aa: CATSPDRENEKLFF
v_gene: TRBV12-3/TRBV12-4; d_gene: TRBD1; j_gene: TRBJ1-1; abundance: many; CDR3nt: TGTGCCAGCAGTTTTTCGTTCCGACAGGGAGGCCCTGAAGCTTTCTTT; CDR3aa: CASSFSFRQGGPEAFF
v_gene: TRBV6-1; d_gene: -; j_gene: TRBJ2-3; abundance: -; CDR3nt: TGTGCCACAGAGAGGGGGGCGGGCACAGATACGCAGTATTTT; CDR3aa: CATERGAGTDTQYF
v_gene: TRBV29-1; d_gene: TRBD1; j_gene: TRBJ1-2; abundance: few; CDR3nt: TGCAGCGCCCCTGACAGGGCCACGGACTACACCTTC; CDR3aa: CSAPDRATDYTF
v_gene: TRBV15; d_gene: TRBD1; j_gene: TRBJ1-1; abundance: few; CDR3nt: TGTGCCACCAGCAGCAGGGACAGAACTAGAAATGAAGCTTTCTTT; CDR3aa: CATSSRDRTRNEAFF
v_gene: TRBV4-1; d_gene: TRBD1; j_gene: TRBJ2-7; abundance: few; CDR3nt: TGCGCCAGCAGCCATCCAGCACAGGGGGCAGGTTACGAGCAGTACTTC; CDR3aa: CASSHPAQGAGYEQYF
v_gene: TRBV11-2; d_gene: TRBD1; j_gene: TRBJ1-2; abundance: many; CDR3nt: TGTGCCAGCAGCCCCGGACAGGGGAGAGGGAACTATGGCTACACCTTC; CDR3aa: CASSPGQGRGNYGYTF
v_gene: TRBV11-1; d_gene: -; j_gene: TRBJ2-5; abundance: many; CDR3nt: TGTGCCAGCAGCTTAATGTCAGGACAAGAGACCCAGTACTTC; CDR3aa: CASSLMSGQETQYF
v_gene: TRBV7-2; d_gene: -; j_gene: TRBJ2-2; abundance: many; CDR3nt: TGTGCCAGCAGCACACCCTACAGAAACACCGGGGAGCTGTTTTTT; CDR3aa: CASSTPYRNTGELFF
v_gene: TRBV28; d_gene: TRBD1; j_gene: TRBJ2-7; abundance: many; CDR3nt: TGTGCCAGCAGTGATACAGGGGGAACTCCTATAGGCTACGAGCAGTACTTC; CDR3aa: CASSDTGGTPIGYEQYF
v_gene: TRBV5-6; d_gene: TRBD2; j_gene: TRBJ2-2; abundance: few; CDR3nt: TGTGCCAGCAGCTTGGCCTTCGGACTAGCTTTCCCCGGGGAGCTGTTTTTT; CDR3aa: CASSLAFGLAFPGELFF
v_gene: TRBV4-1; d_gene: TRBD2; j_gene: TRBJ2-7; abundance: few; CDR3nt: TGCGCCAGCAGCCAACAGAATACCGGCGGGAGTGGACCCTACGAGCAGTACTTC; CDR3aa: CASSQQNTGGSGPYEQYF
v_gene: TRBV29-1; d_gene: -; j_gene: TRBJ2-5; abundance: -; CDR3nt: TGCAGCGTTTGGCGTAACCAAGAGACCCAGTACTTC; CDR3aa: CSVWRNQETQYF
v_gene: TRBV15; d_gene: -; j_gene: TRBJ1-2; abundance: few; CDR3nt: TGTGCCACCAGCAGAGACAGGGGCCACTATGGCTACACCTTC; CDR3aa: CATSRDRGHYGYTF
v_gene: TRBV29-1; d_gene: TRBD2; j_gene: TRBJ2-7; abundance: few; CDR3nt: TGCAGCGTTGAAGTAGCGGGAGGGACCTACGAGCAGTACTTC; CDR3aa: CSVEVAGGTYEQYF
v_gene: TRBV5-1; d_gene: -; j_gene: TRBJ2-5; abundance: -; CDR3nt: TGCGCCAGCAGCTCAGTGGCTGGGACCCAAGAGACCCAGTACTTC; CDR3aa: CASSSVAGTQETQYF
v_gene: TRBV20-1; d_gene: -; j_gene: TRBJ2-7; abundance: many; CDR3nt: TGCAGTGCAGTAGGAGGTACTAGCCACACCTACGAGCAGTACTTC; CDR3aa: CSAVGGTSHTYEQYF
v_gene: TRBV27; d_gene: -; j_gene: TRBJ2-1; abundance: -; CDR3nt: TGTGCCAGCCGGGACGGGGCCTGGGTATCCTCACCGTCCTACAATGAGCAGTTCTTC; CDR3aa: CASRDGAWVSSPSYNEQFF
v_gene: TRBV6-1; d_gene: -; j_gene: TRBJ2-7; abundance: -; CDR3nt: TGTGCCAGCAGTCCCATTTCGTTATCAGGGACCTACGAGCAGTACTTC; CDR3aa: CASSPISLSGTYEQYF
v_gene: TRBV11-2; d_gene: -; j_gene: TRBJ2-5; abundance: many; CDR3nt: TGTGCCAGCGGGGCAAGAGTGACCCAGTACTTC; CDR3aa: CASGARVTQYF
v_gene: TRBV7-8; d_gene: -; j_gene: TRBJ1-5; abundance: -; CDR3nt: TGTGCCGGCAGCTTAGGGGTATGGGGCTGGAATCAGCCCCAGCATTTT; CDR3aa: CAGSLGVWGWNQPQHF
v_gene: TRBV7-9; d_gene: -; j_gene: TRBJ2-5; abundance: many; CDR3nt: TGTGCCAGCAGCTTTGGATTGGAGACCCAGTACTTC; CDR3aa: CASSFGLETQYF
v_gene: TRBV12-3/TRBV12-4; d_gene: TRBD2; j_gene: TRBJ2-3; abundance: -; CDR3nt: TGTGCCAGCAGCGAGAGGGGACTAGGGGCGCAGTATTTT; CDR3aa: CASSERGLGAQYF